This T cell receptor (beta chain) was retrieved from a study of shared clonotypes between healthy human individuals. As for the study in general: The plates for each donor numbered three CD4 naive, three CD4 memory, two CD8 naive and one CD8 memory.

This clone was picked up a small number of times. Assay used: immunoSEQ multiplex PCR; TCRdb lists only in-frame clones, some missing. Of more than 2 million clones detected, 90% to 97% appear once; the ten largest clones hold around 0.13%. The germline V gene encodes CDR1 MNHNS and CDR2 SASEGT. The CDR3 contains 14 residues. Deletions cut 9 bases from V and 0 bases from J, with 12 bases between. The sequencing input was naive CD4+ T cells sorted from blood. Subset noted: CD45RA+ positively selected. The receptor was derived from a man between 18 and 35 years old in good health. The chain recombines TRBV6-1 with TRBJ1-3; D gene unclear. The CDR3 protein is CASQENHSGNTIYF. CDR3 nucleotide sequence: TGTGCCAGTCAAGAGAACCACTCTGGAAACACCATATATTTT.